A selection of T cell receptor beta chains follows, all from one sample in a study of T cells in Graves' hyperthyroidism and ophthalmopathy. Via MiXCR, TCRdb re-called the multiplex PCR reads, giving one row per CDR3 protein. The table shows fewer than 750,000 distinct CDR3 sequences, with about 15% occurring only once. Sequenced input: blood. These receptors all come from a woman aged 40 to 55 with Graves' ophthalmopathy. Both conserved end residues are part of each CDR3. The D gene is left open where the match is weak. Only part of the rows carry a size: once, few, many, or a class if the clone is expanded.

J gene: TRBJ2-7
V gene: TRBV6-2/TRBV6-3
clone size: many
D gene: NA
CDR3 protein: CASRQQGNEQYF
CDR3 DNA: TGTGCCAGCAGACAACAGGGTAACGAGCAGTACTTC

J gene: TRBJ2-7
V gene: TRBV29-1
clone size: many
D gene: TRBD2
CDR3 protein: CSVHGLAGGGEQYF
CDR3 DNA: TGCAGCGTCCATGGACTAGCGGGAGGAGGCGAGCAGTACTTC

J gene: TRBJ2-7
V gene: TRBV29-1
clone size: NA
D gene: NA
CDR3 protein: CSVENRAFEQYF
CDR3 DNA: TGCAGCGTTGAGAACAGGGCGTTCGAGCAGTACTTC

J gene: TRBJ2-7
V gene: TRBV6-2/TRBV6-3
clone size: many
D gene: NA
CDR3 protein: CASTNSYEQYF
CDR3 DNA: TGTGCCAGCACGAACTCCTACGAGCAGTACTTC

J gene: TRBJ2-6
V gene: TRBV5-1
clone size: many
D gene: NA
CDR3 protein: CASSLDGLGANVLTF
CDR3 DNA: TGCGCCAGCAGCTTGGACGGCTTAGGGGCCAACGTCCTGACTTTC

J gene: TRBJ1-1
V gene: TRBV11-3
clone size: NA
D gene: NA
CDR3 protein: CASSLYGGGGFEAFF
CDR3 DNA: TGTGCCAGCAGCTTATATGGAGGTGGGGGGTTTGAAGCTTTCTTT

J gene: TRBJ2-5
V gene: TRBV15
clone size: many
D gene: TRBD1
CDR3 protein: CATSREAGGSQETQYF
CDR3 DNA: TGTGCCACCAGCAGAGAGGCAGGGGGCTCCCAAGAGACCCAGTACTTC

J gene: TRBJ2-7
V gene: TRBV28
clone size: many
D gene: NA
CDR3 protein: CASRTTAYEQYF
CDR3 DNA: TGTGCCAGCAGGACGACAGCCTACGAGCAGTACTTC

J gene: TRBJ2-7
V gene: TRBV28
clone size: many
D gene: NA
CDR3 protein: CASSSTTGPTISSYEQYF
CDR3 DNA: TGTGCCAGCAGTTCCACGACGGGACCCACAATATCGTCCTACGAGCAGTACTTC

J gene: TRBJ2-7
V gene: TRBV6-5
clone size: many
D gene: NA
CDR3 protein: CASSTSGLPVRRYF
CDR3 DNA: TGTGCCAGCAGTACCTCGGGACTTCCCGTACGCCGGTACTTC

J gene: TRBJ1-1
V gene: TRBV20-1
clone size: many
D gene: TRBD1
CDR3 protein: CSAIRRTGGEGTEAFF
CDR3 DNA: TGCAGTGCTATTCGTCGGACAGGGGGCGAGGGCACTGAAGCTTTCTTT

J gene: TRBJ2-7
V gene: TRBV7-2
clone size: many
D gene: TRBD1
CDR3 protein: CASSFRDRSVEQYF
CDR3 DNA: TGTGCCAGCAGCTTCCGGGACAGGAGCGTCGAGCAGTACTTC

J gene: TRBJ2-7
V gene: TRBV28
clone size: many
D gene: NA
CDR3 protein: CASGARAYEQYF
CDR3 DNA: TGTGCCAGCGGAGCGAGGGCCTACGAGCAGTACTTC

J gene: TRBJ1-3
V gene: TRBV12-3/TRBV12-4
clone size: many
D gene: NA
CDR3 protein: CASRRQSNSGNTIYF
CDR3 DNA: TGTGCCAGCAGGAGACAGTCTAACTCTGGAAACACCATATATTTT

J gene: TRBJ2-2
V gene: TRBV28
clone size: NA
D gene: NA
CDR3 protein: CASSAQGSGELFF
CDR3 DNA: TGTGCCAGCAGTGCACAGGGTTCCGGGGAGCTGTTTTTT

J gene: TRBJ2-3
V gene: TRBV15
clone size: NA
D gene: TRBD2
CDR3 protein: CATSRGLAALTDTQYF
CDR3 DNA: TGTGCCACCAGCAGAGGACTAGCGGCCCTAACAGATACGCAGTATTTT

J gene: TRBJ2-2
V gene: TRBV6-1
clone size: few
D gene: TRBD2
CDR3 protein: CASMGLAGVAGELFF
CDR3 DNA: TGTGCCAGCATGGGCCTAGCGGGAGTGGCCGGGGAGCTGTTTTTT

J gene: TRBJ2-5
V gene: TRBV6-4
clone size: many
D gene: TRBD1
CDR3 protein: CASRAGTGGAQAGVETQYF
CDR3 DNA: TGTGCCAGCAGGGCCGGGACAGGGGGCGCTCAAGCGGGAGTAGAGACCCAGTACTTC

J gene: TRBJ2-2
V gene: TRBV9
clone size: NA
D gene: TRBD2
CDR3 protein: CASSIAGSGELFF
CDR3 DNA: TGTGCCAGCAGCATAGCGGGGTCCGGGGAGCTGTTTTTT

J gene: TRBJ1-2
V gene: TRBV30
clone size: many
D gene: NA
CDR3 protein: CASSTGSINYGYTF
CDR3 DNA: TGTGCCTCGAGTACAGGGTCGATTAACTATGGCTACACCTTC

J gene: TRBJ2-7
V gene: TRBV20-1
clone size: many
D gene: TRBD2
CDR3 protein: CSARGTSGTDRDEQYF
CDR3 DNA: TGCAGTGCTAGGGGGACTAGCGGGACCGACCGCGACGAGCAGTACTTC

J gene: TRBJ1-3
V gene: TRBV11-2
clone size: many
D gene: NA
CDR3 protein: CASSLEYMGNTIYF
CDR3 DNA: TGTGCCAGCAGCTTAGAGTACATGGGAAACACCATATATTTT

J gene: TRBJ2-7
V gene: TRBV12-3/TRBV12-4
clone size: many
D gene: TRBD1
CDR3 protein: CASSPGTGEKAYEQYF
CDR3 DNA: TGTGCCAGCAGCCCGGGGACAGGGGAAAAGGCCTACGAGCAGTACTTC

J gene: TRBJ1-1
V gene: TRBV5-4
clone size: NA
D gene: TRBD1
CDR3 protein: CASSLGGTGTYEAFF
CDR3 DNA: TGTGCCAGCAGCTTGGGGGGGACAGGGACCTATGAAGCTTTCTTT

J gene: TRBJ2-7
V gene: TRBV5-1
clone size: many
D gene: TRBD2
CDR3 protein: CASSLYAGADEQYF
CDR3 DNA: TGCGCCAGCAGCTTGTACGCGGGAGCTGACGAGCAGTACTTC

J gene: TRBJ2-2
V gene: TRBV20-1
clone size: few
D gene: NA
CDR3 protein: CSARDRQGYTGELFF
CDR3 DNA: TGCAGTGCTAGAGATCGGCAGGGATATACCGGGGAGCTGTTTTTT

J gene: TRBJ1-1
V gene: TRBV20-1
clone size: many
D gene: TRBD1
CDR3 protein: CSARDIIQGGNTEAFF
CDR3 DNA: TGCAGTGCTAGAGATATAATACAGGGGGGGAACACTGAAGCTTTCTTT

J gene: TRBJ2-7
V gene: TRBV11-1
clone size: many
D gene: TRBD2
CDR3 protein: CASSLWISGTSNEQYF
CDR3 DNA: TGTGCCAGCAGCTTATGGATTAGCGGGACTTCCAACGAGCAGTACTTC

J gene: TRBJ2-7
V gene: TRBV5-1
clone size: many
D gene: TRBD2
CDR3 protein: CASSLKIGLAGDEQYF
CDR3 DNA: TGCGCCAGCAGCTTGAAGATCGGGCTAGCGGGAGACGAGCAGTACTTC